This T cell receptor beta chain was identified during a study of cytomegalovirus exposure and HLA in healthy donors. The study ran its PCR with 60 Vbeta and 13 Jbeta primers. Data came from immunoSEQ multiplex PCR; TCRdb stores just in-frame clones and leaves some out. This repertoire shows 150,000 to 200,000 clones, around 90% found once; its top ten account for 1% to 1.4%. Sequenced sample: PBMCs. The sequence came from a boy between 2 and 10 years old in good health and CMV-seronegative.

CDR3 sequence: CASSLDPSGGGREQYF. CDR3 nucleotides: TGCGCCAGCAGCTTGGACCCCAGCGGGGGGGGACGCGAGCAGTACTTC. This chain uses TRBV5-1 with TRBJ2-7; 10 bases are a match to TRBD2. Trimming cost V 0 bases and J 6 bases; bases outside gene matches: 9. Germline V CDR1 and CDR2: SGHRS, YFSETQ. CDR3 size: 16 residues.